The rows below give T cell receptor beta chains drawn from one sample of a study of shared clonotypes between healthy human individuals. The data were produced by immunoSEQ multiplex PCR, yet TCRdb's version contains in-frame clones alone and is incomplete. The profile covers approximately 740,000 clones, with more than 85% appearing a single time and nearly 25% taken by the ten largest. Material: naive CD8+ T cells sorted from blood. Receptors were obtained from a young man in good health. CDR3s include the opening cysteine and the closing phenylalanine or tryptophan. The D gene is left open where the match is weak. A row's size may be missing; if present it is once, few, many or a size class.

>.|TRBV21-1|.|TRBJ2-7
TGCCGAAATAGGCCGCGCGGGAGCTCGTCGGACGAGCAGTACTTC
CRNRPRGSSSDEQYF
>.|TRBV27|TRBD1|TRBJ2-7
TGTGCCAGCAGTTTAGGCCAGGGGGCGGCCTACGAGCAGTACTTC
CASSLGQGAAYEQYF
>.|TRBV7-9|.|TRBJ2-7
TGTGCCAGCAGCCGAGAGAGGGGGATCCTAACCTACGAGCAGTACTTC
CASSRERGILTYEQYF
>.|TRBV4-1|.|TRBJ1-1
TGCGCCAGCAGCCAAGGTAGGGTGGAAGAGGAAGCTTTCTTT
CASSQGRVEEEAFF
>.|TRBV4-1|.|TRBJ1-1
TGCGCCAGCAGCCAAGATACGGGGAACACTGAAGCTTTCTTT
CASSQDTGNTEAFF
>.|TRBV28|.|TRBJ2-3
TGTGCCAGCAGTTTATACGTTGGTGGGGCGGGACAGTGGCCAGATACGCAGTATTTT
CASSLYVGGAGQWPDTQYF
>.|TRBV4-1|TRBD2|TRBJ2-5
TGCGCCAGCAGCCAAGGGACTAGCGGGAGGATTCAAGAGACCCAGTACTTC
CASSQGTSGRIQETQYF
>.|TRBV6-5|.|TRBJ2-5
TGTGCCAGCAATCGGTGGGCAGTCGGAGAGACCCAGTACTTC
CASNRWAVGETQYF
>.|TRBV29-1|TRBD2|TRBJ2-7
TGCAGCGTTGAGGGCCGTGCGAGTACTAGCGGGATTGGTGGTCCCTACGAGCAGTACTTC
CSVEGRASTSGIGGPYEQYF
>.|TRBV16|.|TRBJ1-4
TGTGCCAGCAGCCCGGGGGCCGTTTGGGAAAAACTGTTTTTT
CASSPGAVWEKLFF
>.|TRBV28|TRBD2|TRBJ2-7
TGTGCCAGCACCCCCGGGACTACGAGCTCCTACGAGCAGTACTTC
CASTPGTTSSYEQYF
>.|TRBV5-1|TRBD2|TRBJ2-3
TGCGCCAGCAGCCACCGACTAGCGGGAGTTACAGATACGCAGTATTTT
CASSHRLAGVTDTQYF
>.|TRBV7-9|.|TRBJ2-3
TGTGCCAGCAGCTTGTTCGGCACAGATACGCAGTATTTT
CASSLFGTDTQYF
>.|TRBV7-9|.|TRBJ2-1
TGTGCCAGCAGCTTAGATTTGCGGGACCCTTCTAATGAGCAGTTCTTC
CASSLDLRDPSNEQFF
>.|TRBV9|.|TRBJ2-1
TGTGCCAGCAGCAAATCCCTCAGCGGCATATACAATGAGCAGTTCTTC
CASSKSLSGIYNEQFF
>once|TRBV7-9|TRBD2|TRBJ2-1
TGTGCCAGCAGCTTAAGCGGGAGACTGGGTTACAATGAGCAGTTCTTC
CASSLSGRLGYNEQFF
>.|TRBV14|.|TRBJ2-7
TGTGCCAGCAGCCAAGAGAGTTCGGGATTCTACGAGCAGTACTTC
CASSQESSGFYEQYF
>.|TRBV27|.|TRBJ2-1
TGTGCCAGCAGCATAGCGGAGACCCTCTACAATGAGCAGTTCTTC
CASSIAETLYNEQFF
>many|TRBV6-1|.|TRBJ1-2
TGTGCCAGCAGTGCCGAGGGGCGATACGGCTACACCTTC
CASSAEGRYGYTF
>.|TRBV5-1|TRBD2|TRBJ2-7
TGCGCCAGCAGCTTGGGACTAGCGGGAGTATCCTCCGAGCAGTACTTC
CASSLGLAGVSSEQYF
>once|TRBV7-8|TRBD1|TRBJ2-6
TGTGCCAGCAGCTTAGTGGCAGGGGGTAGCTCTGGGGCCAACGTCCTGACTTTC
CASSLVAGGSSGANVLTF
>.|TRBV6-1|TRBD2|TRBJ2-7
TGTGCCAGCAGCGGATGGACTAGCGGGAGTTACGAGCAGTACTTC
CASSGWTSGSYEQYF
>.|TRBV25-1|.|TRBJ2-7
TGTGCCAGCAGTGGCGGGCAGGTACAGCAAGCCTACGAGCAGTACTTC
CASSGGQVQQAYEQYF
>.|TRBV5-6|.|TRBJ2-5
TGTGCCAGCAGCCGTGGTGAGGCCCCCATCCAAGAGACCCAGTACTTC
CASSRGEAPIQETQYF
>.|TRBV9|.|TRBJ1-4
TGTGCCAGCAGTCCTTCCAGTGAAAAACTGTTTTTT
CASSPSSEKLFF
>once|TRBV19|.|TRBJ2-7
TGTGCCAGTAGTATTAGACCCACGGGCTACGAGCAGTACTTC
CASSIRPTGYEQYF
>.|TRBV9|.|TRBJ2-3
TGTGCCAGCAGCGCCCATAACCGCGGCACAGATACGCAGTATTTT
CASSAHNRGTDTQYF
>few|TRBV4-1|TRBD2|TRBJ2-4
TGCGCCAGCAGCCCTATAGCGGGAGGGCCCAACATTCAGTACTTC
CASSPIAGGPNIQYF
>.|TRBV29-1|.|TRBJ1-2
TGCAGCGTTGATTCGCGGGAGCTAGAGGGCTACACCTTC
CSVDSRELEGYTF
>.|TRBV28|.|TRBJ1-5
TGTGCCAGCAGCCTGCAGGGCAGCTTTAGCAATCAGCCCCAGCATTTT
CASSLQGSFSNQPQHF
>.|TRBV5-4|TRBD2|TRBJ2-5
TGTGCCAGCAGCTTGGTGGGTAGCGGGGCCGTACAAGAGACCCAGTACTTC
CASSLVGSGAVQETQYF
>once|TRBV28|.|TRBJ2-1
TGTGCCAGCAGATCCCAGGTTTCCACCTACAATGAGCAGTTCTTC
CASRSQVSTYNEQFF
>.|TRBV20-1|.|TRBJ2-5
TGCAGTGCTCGATTAACCCAGTACTTC
CSARLTQYF
>.|TRBV7-8|.|TRBJ2-7
TGTGCCAGCAGCTTACCAGGAACCTACGAGCAGTACTTC
CASSLPGTYEQYF
>.|TRBV9|TRBD2|TRBJ2-1
TGTGCCAGCAGCGCCGGGACTAGCGGCTACAATGAGCAGTTCTTC
CASSAGTSGYNEQFF
>.|TRBV27|.|TRBJ1-5
TGTGCCAGCAGTTTGGGACCGGTCAATCAGCCCCAGCATTTT
CASSLGPVNQPQHF
>.|TRBV7-3|.|TRBJ2-7
TGTGCCAGCAGCTTAGAGCTAGCGGCAGGGGGCCTCGAGCAGTACTTC
CASSLELAAGGLEQYF
>once|TRBV5-8|.|TRBJ1-2
TGTGCCAGCAGCTTGTCGGTCTCAACTTCTAACTATGGCTACACCTTC
CASSLSVSTSNYGYTF
>.|TRBV30|TRBD2|TRBJ2-3
TGTGCCTGGGGGGGGTTAGCGGGTAACACAGATACGCAGTATTTT
CAWGGLAGNTDTQYF
>.|TRBV2|.|TRBJ2-7
TGTGCCAGCAGTGATTCAAGGGGGTATGAGACCTACGAGCAGTACTTC
CASSDSRGYETYEQYF
>.|TRBV5-1|TRBD1|TRBJ2-1
TGCGCCAGCAGGCCCGGACAGGGTAACAATGAGCAGTTCTTC
CASRPGQGNNEQFF
>.|TRBV6-1|TRBD1|TRBJ2-7
TGTGCCAGCAGACTCAGGGGGCCCTACGAGCAGTACTTC
CASRLRGPYEQYF
>.|TRBV27|TRBD1|TRBJ2-1
TGTGCCAGCAGCCTGGACAGGGGGAATGAGCAGTTCTTC
CASSLDRGNEQFF
>.|TRBV4-1|TRBD1|TRBJ2-3
TGCGCCAGCAGCCAAGTAGGACAGGGCACAGATACGCAGTATTTT
CASSQVGQGTDTQYF
>.|TRBV28|.|TRBJ2-7
TGTGCCAGCAGTGACAGGTCCTTATCCTACGAGCAGTACTTC
CASSDRSLSYEQYF
>once|TRBV4-3|.|TRBJ1-2
TGCGCCAGCAGCAAAGGGACCTCCCTGGGGATTGGCTACACCTTC
CASSKGTSLGIGYTF
>.|TRBV11-2|.|TRBJ2-1
TGTGCCAGCAGCGTGCTAGGATACAATGAGCAGTTCTTC
CASSVLGYNEQFF
>.|TRBV4-3|TRBD2|TRBJ2-7
TGCGCCAGCAGTGGGACTAGCGGACGAGTACACGAGCAGTACTTC
CASSGTSGRVHEQYF
>.|TRBV5-1|.|TRBJ1-1
TGCGCCAGCAGCTTAGTCCCGAACATGAACACTGAAGCTTTCTTT
CASSLVPNMNTEAFF
>.|TRBV28|.|TRBJ2-7
TGTGCCAGCATACCCCCGGGGGTCATGCGGGACGAGCAGTACTTC
CASIPPGVMRDEQYF
>.|TRBV7-9|.|TRBJ2-1
TGTGCCAGCAGTCCCACCAGGGACAATGAGCAGTTCTTC
CASSPTRDNEQFF
>once|TRBV2|.|TRBJ2-7
TGTGCCAGCAGGCCGCGTCAGCGCGAGCAGTACTTC
CASRPRQREQYF
>once|TRBV7-2|TRBD1|TRBJ2-7
TGTGCCAGCAGCTCAGGGGGCAAGCTCTACGAGCAGTACTTC
CASSSGGKLYEQYF
>.|TRBV25-1|TRBD2|TRBJ2-3
TGTGCCAGCAGTGAATTCTCCGGGACTAGTTTTTCAGATACGCAGTATTTT
CASSEFSGTSFSDTQYF